Detailed here is one TCR beta chain. The antigen remains undetermined. The data originate from a study of T cell responses to AZD1222 COVID-19 vaccine. Assay: immunoSEQ multiplex PCR; the TCRdb copy retains only in-frame clones and omits some. The sample shows 95,000 to 150,000 clones, roughly 84% of them seen only once. Study observations and caveats: None of the repertoires were sampled until the peak T cell response had passed. Baseline testing showed seropositivity in only five to seven AZD1222 recipients. Close to half of spike-specific TCRs reportedly recognize unmutated variant regions. Clonal diversity was possibly underestimated; the donors were predominantly white British and more often female.

This CDR3 is 15 amino acids long. V was trimmed by 2 bases and J by 8 bases, leaving 19 bases between them. Germline V gene lookup returns CDR1 SGHNT and CDR2 YYREEE (reference sequence). This specimen was peripheral blood, taken on day 0 of AZD1222 vaccination. The sequence derives from an adult in good health. The rearrangement uses TRBV5-4 and TRBJ1-1; D remains unclear. The CDR3 region has the DNA TGTGCCAGCAGCTTTAGGTCAGGAACGACGATAGAAGCTTTCTTT. Protein sequence: CASSFRSGTTIEAFF.